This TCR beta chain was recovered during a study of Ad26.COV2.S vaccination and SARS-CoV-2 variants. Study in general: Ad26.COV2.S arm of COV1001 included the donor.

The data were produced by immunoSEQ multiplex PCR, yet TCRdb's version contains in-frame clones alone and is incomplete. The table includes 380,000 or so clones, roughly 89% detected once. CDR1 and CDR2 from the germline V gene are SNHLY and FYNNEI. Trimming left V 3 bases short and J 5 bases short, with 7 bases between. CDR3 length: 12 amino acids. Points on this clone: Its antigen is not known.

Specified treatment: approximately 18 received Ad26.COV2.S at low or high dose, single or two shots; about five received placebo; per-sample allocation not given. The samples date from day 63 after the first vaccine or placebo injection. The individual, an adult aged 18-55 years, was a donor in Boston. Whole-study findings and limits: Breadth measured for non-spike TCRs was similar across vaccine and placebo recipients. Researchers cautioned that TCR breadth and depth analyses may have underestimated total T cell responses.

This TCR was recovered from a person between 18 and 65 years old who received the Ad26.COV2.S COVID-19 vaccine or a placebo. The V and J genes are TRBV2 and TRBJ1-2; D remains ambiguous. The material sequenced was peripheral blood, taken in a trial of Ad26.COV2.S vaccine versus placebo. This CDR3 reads CASSDKVYGYTF. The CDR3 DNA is TGTGCCAGCAGTGACAAGGTATATGGCTACACCTTC.